A selection of T cell receptor beta chains follows, all from one sample in a study of T cells after yellow fever vaccination. MiXCR, run by TCRdb on the 5' RACE reads, gives a single entry per CDR3 protein. The sample lists under 600,000 distinct CDR3 sequences; less than 25% were seen once. The sequences come from PBMCs, collected roughly 20 days after the first yellow fever vaccination. The receptors derive from a young man who received the YFV17D yellow fever vaccine. CDR3s include the opening cysteine and the closing phenylalanine or tryptophan. D genes are given only for firm matches. Part of the rows lack a size; the others show once, few, many or a class for expanded clones.

clone size | D gene | J gene | V gene | CDR3 DNA | CDR3 protein
. | . | TRBJ1-2 | TRBV4-3 | TGCGCCAGCAGCCAAGCCAGGGTCTACTATGGCTACACCTTC | CASSQARVYYGYTF
. | . | TRBJ1-6 | TRBV14 | TGTGCCAGCAGCCAAGGGCCCGGGGTCAATTCACCCCTCCACTTT | CASSQGPGVNSPLHF
few | . | TRBJ1-1 | TRBV20-1 | TGCAGTGCTCACTGGGCCGGTCGAAACACTGAAGCTTTCTTT | CSAHWAGRNTEAFF
many | TRBD1 | TRBJ1-2 | TRBV5-1 | TGCGCCAGCAGCTTGTTACAGGGGGAGCATGGCTACACCTTC | CASSLLQGEHGYTF
. | TRBD2 | TRBJ2-7 | TRBV6-5 | TGTGCCAGCAGTTACCATAGCGGGGGCCCCTACGAGCAGTACTTC | CASSYHSGGPYEQYF
once | . | TRBJ2-5 | TRBV5-1 | TGCGCCAGCAGCTTGTTGCGGGGCAAGGCAGAGACCCAGTACTTC | CASSLLRGKAETQYF
. | . | TRBJ1-2 | TRBV7-9 | TGTGCCAGCAGCCCTAGAGCAGGTTCGAGCTACACCTTC | CASSPRAGSSYTF
. | TRBD2 | TRBJ2-5 | TRBV18 | TGTGCCAGCTCACCATTACCGACTAGCGGGGTCCAAGAGACCCAGTACTTC | CASSPLPTSGVQETQYF
few | . | TRBJ1-6 | TRBV5-1 | TGCGCCAGCAGCTTGGAGGCGGATTCACCCCTCCACTTT | CASSLEADSPLHF
. | . | TRBJ2-3 | TRBV29-1 | TGCAGCGTTGGTCTTCGGACGAGATATACGCAGTATTTT | CSVGLRTRYTQYF
few | TRBD1 | TRBJ2-6 | TRBV10-3 | TGTGCCATCAGTGACGCCGCCGGATTTGGGACAGCTGGGGCCAACGTCCTGACTTTC | CAISDAAGFGTAGANVLTF
few | . | TRBJ2-1 | TRBV3-1 | TGTGCCAGCAGCCAATCGGCCCTGGGGGTTGAGCAGTTCTTC | CASSQSALGVEQFF
. | . | TRBJ1-4 | TRBV7-9 | TGTGCCAGCAGCCCCCCAGCTAATGAAAAACTGTTTTTT | CASSPPANEKLFF
few | . | TRBJ2-7 | TRBV11-2 | TGTGCCAGCAGCTTAGCGGTCGCCTACGAGCAGTACTTC | CASSLAVAYEQYF
once | . | TRBJ1-2 | TRBV27 | TGTGCCAGCAGTTTGATGGGGGGCCCATATGGCTACACCTTC | CASSLMGGPYGYTF
. | . | TRBJ2-1 | TRBV12-3/TRBV12-4 | TGTGCCAGCAGTTTTGACAGCCATCAGTGCTTC | CASSFDSHQCF
few | . | TRBJ2-2 | TRBV2 | TGTGCCAGCAGTCCGGGACACGCTAACACCGGGGAGCTGTTTTTT | CASSPGHANTGELFF
. | TRBD1 | TRBJ1-4 | TRBV6-5 | TGTGCCAGCAGGACAGGGGGTGAAAAACTGTTTTTT | CASRTGGEKLFF
few | . | TRBJ1-2 | TRBV4-1 | TGCGCCAGCAGCCAAGATTGGGGACGTGATGGGGGCTACACCTTC | CASSQDWGRDGGYTF
few | . | TRBJ2-1 | TRBV6-6 | TGTGCCAGCAGTCGGACTGTTTATGAGCAGTTCTTC | CASSRTVYEQFF
. | . | TRBJ2-2 | TRBV3-1 | TGTGCCAGCAGCCAACGTGGCGGAGGTCCCGGGGAGCTGTTTTTT | CASSQRGGGPGELFF
. | TRBD2 | TRBJ2-6 | TRBV7-3 | TGTGCCAGCAGCCTCTCTAGCGGGAGCTACTCTGGGGCCAACGTCCTGACTTTC | CASSLSSGSYSGANVLTF
. | TRBD2 | TRBJ2-3 | TRBV6-4 | TGTGCCAGCAGTGACTCTAGCGGGGGGCCAGATACGCAGTATTTT | CASSDSSGGPDTQYF
few | . | TRBJ2-5 | TRBV20-1 | TGCAGTGCTAGTAACATAGCGCTTCTGGGGAGGGAGACCCAGTACTTC | CSASNIALLGRETQYF
. | TRBD1 | TRBJ2-7 | TRBV12-3/TRBV12-4 | TGTGCCAGCAGTTTAGCGGGCCCTTTGGACAGGGGGCTGATCGCCCTTTACTACGAGCAGTACTTC | CASSLAGPLDRGLIALYYEQYF
few | TRBD2 | TRBJ2-2 | TRBV7-3 | TGTGCCAGCAGCTCCCTAGCGGGTCACACCGGGGAGCTGTTTTTT | CASSSLAGHTGELFF
. | TRBD1 | TRBJ1-4 | TRBV27 | TGTGCCAGCAGTTTACTTCGGGACAGTGCTAATGAAAAACTGTTTTTT | CASSLLRDSANEKLFF
. | . | TRBJ2-3 | TRBV28 | TGTGCCAGCAGTTTTGGGGGGCCCTTAGGAGATACGCAGTATTTT | CASSFGGPLGDTQYF
. | . | TRBJ2-5 | TRBV5-5 | TGTGCCAGCAGCTTCCCACAGGGAACAGAGACCCAGTACTTC | CASSFPQGTETQYF
few | . | TRBJ2-1 | TRBV10-2 | TGCGCCAGCAGTGAGTTACCGCCGACAGCCCGAACACAATACAATGAGCAGTTCTTC | CASSELPPTARTQYNEQFF
. | . | TRBJ1-1 | TRBV5-1 | TGCGCCAGCAGCTTGGCCGTGGAGAACACTGAAGCTTTCTTT | CASSLAVENTEAFF
. | . | TRBJ2-2 | TRBV11-2 | TGTGCCAGCAGTTCCTCGGGCCATCGAGCGAACACCGGGGAGCTGTTTTTT | CASSSSGHRANTGELFF
few | . | TRBJ2-2 | TRBV30 | TGTGCCTGGAGTTTAAGAACCGGGGAGCTGTTTTTT | CAWSLRTGELFF
. | . | TRBJ2-3 | TRBV6-5 | TGTGCCAGCAGTTCCCTTGGGGGCCCCCTGAGCACAGATACGCAGTATTTT | CASSSLGGPLSTDTQYF
many | . | TRBJ1-2 | TRBV20-1 | TGCAGTGCTCCTCTTGCGGGGCTTGGCTACACCTTC | CSAPLAGLGYTF
. | . | TRBJ2-5 | TRBV6-1 | TGTGCCAGCAGACCGGGGTCACGGCAGACCCAGTACTTC | CASRPGSRQTQYF
many | . | TRBJ2-1 | TRBV7-9 | TGTGCCAGCAGCTATCCAAATGAGCAGTTCTTC | CASSYPNEQFF
. | . | TRBJ1-1 | TRBV20-1 | TGCAATGCTACCGGACAGCTGAACACTGAAGCTTTCTTT | CNATGQLNTEAFF
. | . | TRBJ1-1 | TRBV12-3/TRBV12-4 | TGTGCCAGCAGTGGGGCCGGGGCGAGCACTGAAGCTTTCTTT | CASSGAGASTEAFF
few | TRBD1 | TRBJ1-4 | TRBV20-1 | TGCAGTGCTAGGACAGGGGCTCGTGAAAAACTGTTTTTT | CSARTGAREKLFF
. | . | TRBJ2-2 | TRBV11-2 | TGTGCCAGCAGCCCTCAGCTCGGGGGGGAGCTGTTTTTT | CASSPQLGGELFF